The T cell receptor beta chain under discussion was sequenced for a study of shared clonotypes between healthy human individuals. Study in general: Plates per donor: three CD4 naive, three CD4 memory, two CD8 naive, one CD8 memory.

This clone was detected a few times. For every subset, genomic DNA was evenly distributed across several immunoSEQ plates. Profiling relied on immunoSEQ multiplex PCR, and the TCRdb table lists in-frame clones only, not all of them. The sample contains about 580,000 clones, 95% to 98% of which appear only once. Naive CD8 isolation took CD45RO-negative cells positively selected for CCR7 and excluded terminally differentiated effector memory CD45RA+ cells. CDR3 length: 13 residues. Germline V gives CDR1 LNHDA, CDR2 SQIVND (reference sequence). V was cut by 9 bases and J by 1 base, with 10 bases left in between.

The sample comprised naive CD8+ T cells sorted from blood. This chain joins TRBV19 and TRBJ1-5; D call uncertain. This receptor was taken from a man aged 25-45 years in good health. The DNA for the CDR3 is TGTGCCAGCAGGTTAGAGAGCAATCAGCCCCAGCATTTT. This translates into CASRLESNQPQHF.